This passage covers 8 T cell receptor beta chains from one sample sequenced in a study of response to subunit inactivated influenza vaccine. MiXCR, applied by TCRdb to the RT-PCR reads, yields one record per CDR3 protein. The sample holds 650,000 or so distinct CDR3 sequences, 13% to 15% seen once. The material sequenced was PBMCs from blood, taken 14 days before vaccination. The receptors were gathered from a man aged 50-59 years who received an inactivated influenza vaccine.

Points on this clonotype: This may arise from a read error, as a much more abundant clone is one base away. The chain couples TRBV7-3 to TRBJ2-1, with TRBD2 matching over 7 bases. CDR1 is SGHTA, CDR2 FQGTGA, per germline. The V and J ends lost 5 bases and 3 bases, in that order; junction bases with no gene match: 7. The CDR3 contains 15 residues. The CDR3 DNA sequence: TGTGCCAGCAGCCGGGCCGGGACTAACTACAATGAGCAGTTCTTC. Its translation is CASSRAGTNYNEQFF.

This clonotype was observed a few times. The rearrangement links TRBV7-2 to TRBJ2-3; 10 nucleotides match TRBD2. The junction had 11 bases not matched to a gene; V was cut back by 5 bases and J by 3 bases. The CDR3 totals 17 residues. CDR1 and CDR2 from the germline V gene are SGHTA and FQGNSA. CDR3: CASSPQSGRAGTDTQYF. The CDR3 coding sequence is TGTGCCAGCAGCCCTCAAAGCGGGAGGGCCGGGACAGATACGCAGTATTTT.

Only a few counts were recorded for this clonotype. This chain joins TRBV20-1 and TRBJ2-3, with D unclear. Trimming removed 5 bases at V and 1 base at J, with 19 bases between. Per germline, CDR1 DFQATT and CDR2 SNEGSKA (reference sequence). The CDR3 extends over 16 amino acids. The CDR3 region is CSALPGKGPRTDTQYF. CDR3 DNA sequence: TGCAGTGCTTTACCCGGTAAAGGTCCGCGCACAGATACGCAGTATTTT.

V and J are TRBV29-1 and TRBJ1-1; D is perhaps TRBD1 (5 bases). This CDR3 comprises 13 residues. Trimming left V 5 bases short and J 5 bases short, with 15 bases between. The germline CDR1 and CDR2 sequences are SQVTM and ANQGSEA. The CDR3, as DNA: TGCAGCGTTTCCAGACAGTCGAGAACTGAAGCTTTCTTT. Translated, it gives CSVSRQSRTEAFF. The variable domain in full, with the rest retrieved from reference TRBV29-1 and TRBJ1-1, is SAVISQKPSRDICQRGTSLTIQCQVDSQVTMMFWYRQQPGQSLTLIATANQGSEATYESGFVIDKFPISRPNLTFSTLTVSNMSPEDSSIYLCSVSRQSRTEAFFGQGTRLTVV.

This clonotype was seen a few times. This chain joins TRBV7-2 and TRBJ2-1; D may match TRBD1 or TRBD2 (6 bases each). The germline V gene has CDR1 SGHTA and CDR2 FQGNSA. Trimming cost V 6 bases and J 0 bases, with 12 bases left between them. The CDR3 has 15 residues. For the CDR3, the DNA is TGTGCCAGCAGGGAGGGGGGAAGCTCCTACAATGAGCAGTTCTTC. This translates into CASREGGSSYNEQFF.

In its sample, this clonotype was seen a few times. The V gene is TRBV11-1, the J gene TRBJ2-3; D not certain. V was shortened by 5 bases and J by 14 bases, with 17 bases between the two germline ends. CDR1 is SGHAT and CDR2 is FQDESV in the germline V gene (reference sequence). The CDR3 runs to 12 residues. DNA for the CDR3: TGTGCCAGCAGCCGAGGCCCGGCGCGGTTGTATTTT. It is translated as CASSRGPARLYF.

This clonotype was recorded many times. CDR3 sequence reads: CASSYSGYNEQFF. In DNA, the CDR3 is TGTGCCAGCAGTTACTCGGGGTACAATGAGCAGTTCTTC. J is TRBJ2-1 and V is TRBV6-2 or TRBV6-3; D is uncertain. In germline, CDR1 is MNHEY, CDR2 SVGEGT. The CDR3 totals 13 residues. Deletions cut 0 bases from V and 4 bases from J, with 4 bases between.

V is TRBV6-2 or TRBV6-3 and J is TRBJ2-7; 9 bases align to TRBD2. Germline-derived CDR1 and CDR2 are MNHEY and SVGEGT. The CDR3 has 15 amino acids. With 2 bases clipped from V and 3 bases from J, the junction kept 5 bases outside the gene matches. CDR3 bases: TGTGCCAGCAGTTACGATAGCGGGAGAGGCTACGAGCAGTACTTC. This sequence encodes CASSYDSGRGYEQYF.